Below, 24 T cell receptor beta chains from the same sample are listed, as sequenced in a study of T cell repertoires in cytomegalovirus infection. TCRdb re-called the reads with MiXCR, one entry per CDR3 protein. The sample includes over 450,000 distinct CDR3 sequences, 10% to 12% of them seen just once. Material for sequencing was PBMCs. The source of these receptors is a human donor in good health (CMV status not recorded). Some clones in this sample may be carry-over from other donors' samples.

The chain is built from TRBV4-1 and TRBJ2-1, with 8 bases that match TRBD2. This CDR3 region has 16 residues. V trimming: 2 bases; J trimming: 3 bases; junction bases outside the gene matches: 6. Germline values: CDR1 MGHRA, CDR2 YSYEKL. The CDR3 loop reads CASSQSLAGRYNEQFF. The CDR3 coding sequence is TGCGCCAGCAGCCAATCTCTAGCGGGCCGCTACAATGAGCAGTTCTTC.

This clonotype was seen at least ten times. The chain uses TRBV12-5 and TRBJ1-2; 10 bases map to TRBD1. The length of the CDR3 is 13 residues. The junction had 5 bases not matched to a gene; V was cut back by 5 bases and J by 8 bases. Germline V gene lookup returns CDR1 LGHNT and CDR2 FRNRAP. The CDR3 DNA reads TGTGCTAGTGGTGGGGACAGGGGCCTAGGCTACACCTTC. Its translation: CASGGDRGLGYTF.

Many counts were recorded for this clonotype. The CDR3 bases are TGTGCCAGCAACGACAGGGCCCGGGGGAACACTGAAGCTTTCTTT. Amino acids: CASNDRARGNTEAFF. The J gene is TRBJ1-1, the V gene TRBV7-9; 7 bases line up with TRBD1. The CDR3 is 15 residues long. Germline CDR1 and CDR2: SEHNR and FQNEAQ (reference sequence). V shed 7 bases and J 1 base; nucleotides not matched to a gene: 9. The variable domain in full, completed from reference TRBV7-9 and TRBJ1-1, reads DTGVSQNPRHKITKRGQNVTFRCDPISEHNRLYWYRQTLGQGPEFLTYFQNEAQLEKSRLLSDRFSAERPKGSFSTLEIQRTEQGDSAMYLCASNDRARGNTEAFFGQGTRLTVV.

This clonotype was found many times. This rearrangement joins TRBV3-1 to TRBJ1-2; D not resolved. This CDR3 is 14 amino acids long. From germline, CDR1 is LGHDT and CDR2 YNNKEL (reference sequence). The germline V and J ends were trimmed by 2 bases and 5 bases, with 12 bases remaining between them. CDR3 protein: CASSQIDRGYGYTF. CDR3 nucleotides: TGTGCCAGCAGCCAAATAGACCGCGGTTATGGCTACACCTTC.

The V call is TRBV20-1, the J call TRBJ2-1; 11 bases agree with TRBD2. CDR1 and CDR2 from the germline V gene are DFQATT and SNEGSKA (reference sequence). This CDR3 region has 14 residues. With 8 bases clipped from V and 2 bases from J, the junction kept 5 bases outside the gene matches. The CDR3 region is CSRSGLAAYNEQFF. DNA of the CDR3: TGCAGTCGCTCGGGACTAGCGGCCTACAATGAGCAGTTCTTC.

This clonotype showed up many times. The chain links TRBV2 to TRBJ2-6; no firm D call. Per the germline V gene, CDR1 is SNHLY and CDR2 is FYNNEI. The CDR3 has 15 residues. V was cut by 1 base and J by 4 bases, with 8 bases left in between. CDR3 sequence: CASSEGPSGANVLTF. For the CDR3, the DNA is TGTGCCAGCAGTGAAGGCCCCTCGGGGGCCAACGTCCTGACTTTC.

In this sample, this clonotype turned up a few times. The CDR3 sequence is CASSQEQGGEQYF. CDR3 coding DNA: TGTGCCAGCAGCCAAGAGCAGGGTGGAGAGCAGTACTTC. This rearrangement joins TRBV3-1 to TRBJ2-7; a weak D match, TRBD1 (5 bases). Trimming removed 0 bases from V and 7 bases from J, with 10 bases in between. CDR1 LGHDT and CDR2 YNNKEL come from the germline V gene (reference sequence). The CDR3 length is 13 residues.

This clonotype was found a few times. The rearrangement joins TRBV3-1 to TRBJ1-1; 10 positions match TRBD1. The length of the CDR3 is 15 residues. The V gene end was trimmed by 2 bases and the J gene end by 11 bases; junction bases not matched to a gene: 11. Germline assignment: CDR1 LGHDT and CDR2 YNNKEL (reference sequence). The CDR3 DNA is TGTGCCAGCAGCCAACTTCAGACAGGGGGCGCGAGGGCTTTCTTT. Protein sequence: CASSQLQTGGARAFF. The whole variable domain, filled in from reference TRBV3-1 and TRBJ1-1, reads DTAVSQTPKYLVTQMGNDKSIKCEQNLGHDTMYWYKQDSKKFLKIMFSYNNKELIINETVPNRFSPKSPDKAHLNLHINSLELGDSAVYFCASSQLQTGGARAFFGQGTRLTVV.

In its sample, this clonotype was seen a few times. The chain uses TRBV19 and TRBJ1-2; D gene uncertain. Trimming stripped 5 bases from V and 2 bases from J, with 15 bases between. This CDR3 spans 15 amino acids. CDR1 and CDR2 from the germline V gene are LNHDA and SQIVND (reference sequence). CDR3 nucleotides: TGTGCCAGTAGTCCTCGGTGGACTCCGAACTATGGCTACACCTTC. Translation: CASSPRWTPNYGYTF.

This clonotype was counted many times. CDR3 nucleotides: TGTGCCAGCAGGTCCAAGGGACAGAACAATGAGCAGTTCTTC. It codes for CASRSKGQNNEQFF. V gene TRBV12-3 or TRBV12-4 combines with J gene TRBJ2-1, with 7 nucleotides matching TRBD1. Trimming removed 6 bases from V and 5 bases from J; junction bases left unmatched: 7. The CDR3 extends over 14 amino acids.

This clonotype has only a few counts. This chain uses TRBV7-3 with TRBJ2-3; perhaps D is TRBD1 or TRBD2 (5 bases each). This CDR3 is built from 14 residues. Germline-derived CDR1 and CDR2 are SGHTA and FQGTGA. Trimming took 6 bases from V and 6 from J, leaving 16 bases between them. CDR3 in amino acids: CASRASGTGDTQYF. The CDR3 DNA is TGTGCCAGCAGGGCATCCGGGACCGGGGATACGCAGTATTTT.

The chain is built from TRBV20-1 and TRBJ2-7; TRBD1 might be the D (5 bases). The CDR3 extends over 14 amino acids. Looked up from germline, CDR1 is DFQATT and CDR2 is SNEGSKA (reference sequence). The germline V and J ends were trimmed by 4 bases and 0 bases, with 13 bases remaining between them. This chain's CDR3 is CSAILQDISYEQYF. CDR3 nucleotide sequence: TGCAGTGCTATACTACAGGATATCTCCTACGAGCAGTACTTC.

This clonotype was counted at least ten times. The chain's CDR3 is CASSDPRWATNEKLFF. The CDR3 nucleotides are TGTGCCAGCAGTGACCCTCGGTGGGCAACTAATGAAAAACTGTTTTTT. The chain has TRBV6-4 and TRBJ1-4; D not certain. V was pared by 2 bases and J by 0 bases, with 10 bases between. The CDR3 runs 16 residues. Germline CDR1 is MRHNA and CDR2 is SNTAGT.

The V gene is TRBV14, the J gene TRBJ2-1; D perhaps matches TRBD1 (7 bases). This CDR3 spans 16 amino acids. Per germline, CDR1 SGHDN and CDR2 FVKESK. The V end was cut by 1 base, the J end by 7 bases, with 17 bases between. CDR3 DNA sequence: TGTGCCAGCAGCCAAGTCGCTAGGCCAGGGGGGAATGAGCAGTTCTTC. It is translated as CASSQVARPGGNEQFF.

Many counts were recorded for this clonotype. J is TRBJ2-1 and V is TRBV7-9, with a possible D match to TRBD1 (6 bases). CDR1 and CDR2 (germline): SEHNR, FQNEAQ (reference sequence). The CDR3 contains 18 residues. V was cut by 8 bases and J by 0 bases, with 23 bases left in between. Written as DNA, the CDR3 is TGTGCCAGCGCATCGGTGGATTCCGGGACATACTCCTACAATGAGCAGTTCTTC. Translating it yields CASASVDSGTYSYNEQFF.

This clonotype was counted ten times or more. This may come from a read error, since a much larger clone is one base off. This chain uses TRBV11-2 with TRBJ2-5; D is unclear. V lost 4 bases and J lost 5, with 5 bases in between. The CDR3 is made up of 11 amino acids. CDR1 is SGHAT and CDR2 is FQNNGV in the germline V gene. In DNA, the CDR3 is TGTGCCAGCAGCTCCCATGAGACCCAGTACTTC. Its translation is CASSSHETQYF.

This chain uses TRBV11-2 with TRBJ2-1; D may match TRBD1 or TRBD2 (5 bases each). CDR3 length: 16 residues. Per the germline V gene, CDR1 is SGHAT and CDR2 is FQNNGV. The V end was cut by 1 base, the J end by 9 bases, with 19 bases between. The CDR3 nucleotides are TGTGCCAGCAGCTTAGTGGGGCGGGCTTCAACGGGTGAGCAGTTCTTC. This sequence encodes CASSLVGRASTGEQFF.

The chain carries TRBV7-3 and TRBJ2-6; 10 bases fit TRBD1. Germline V gives CDR1 SGHTA, CDR2 FQGTGA. The CDR3 has 21 amino acids. J gave up 0 bases and V 10 bases, and 21 bases lay outside the gene matches. This CDR3 reads CATRDRGLPPPGISGANVLTF. In nucleotides, the CDR3 is TGTGCCACCCGGGACAGGGGCTTACCTCCCCCCGGGATCTCTGGGGCCAACGTCCTGACTTTC.

V is TRBV5-1 and J is TRBJ2-3; D perhaps matches TRBD1 (7 bases). V was cut by 0 bases and J by 2 bases, with 13 bases left in between. CDR1 and CDR2 (germline): SGHRS, YFSETQ. CDR3 length equals 16 residues. CDR3 loop: CASSLAAGQLTDTQYF. The CDR3 bases are TGCGCCAGCAGCTTGGCCGCGGGACAGCTCACAGATACGCAGTATTTT.

The chain employs TRBV5-1 and TRBJ2-7; D assignment may be TRBD1 or TRBD2 (5 bases each). V dropped 1 base and J dropped 2 bases, with 13 bases sitting between them. Per the germline V gene, CDR1 is SGHRS and CDR2 is YFSETQ. The length of the CDR3 is 15 residues. The CDR3: CASSLTGTAPYEQYF. The CDR3 DNA reads as TGCGCCAGCAGCTTGACTGGGACCGCTCCCTACGAGCAGTACTTC.

This clonotype has a count of ten or more. The V gene is TRBV7-2, the J gene TRBJ2-1; tentatively, D is TRBD1 or TRBD2 (5 bases each). CDR1 SGHTA and CDR2 FQGNSA come from the germline V gene. The CDR3 contains 13 residues. Trimming pared 7 bases from V and 5 bases from J, leaving 12 bases between. CDR3 residues: CASTRDGNNEQFF. The CDR3, as DNA: TGTGCCAGCACCCGGGACGGGAACAATGAGCAGTTCTTC.

The chain is built from TRBV10-3 and TRBJ2-3, with 12 nucleotides matching TRBD1. The length of the CDR3 is 18 residues. Germline lookup yields CDR1 ENHRY and CDR2 SYGVKD. Trimming cost V 6 bases and J 5 bases; bases outside gene matches: 15. The CDR3 loop reads CAIRGQGAHTLGRDTQYF. In DNA, the CDR3 is TGTGCCATCAGGGGACAGGGGGCCCACACCTTGGGGCGAGATACGCAGTATTTT.

This clonotype was counted at least ten times. CDR3: CASSPLGSQETQYF. The CDR3 bases are TGTGCCAGCAGCCCCCTGGGAAGCCAAGAGACCCAGTACTTC. The chain employs TRBV7-8 and TRBJ2-5; unclear D gene. The CDR3 runs to 14 residues. Germline values: CDR1 SGHVS, CDR2 FQNEAQ. Trimming took 5 bases from V and 1 from J, leaving 11 bases between them. Combining the CDR3 with reference TRBV7-8 and TRBJ2-5 gives the whole variable domain GAGVSQSPRYKVAKRGQDVALRCDPISGHVSLFWYQQALGQGPEFLTYFQNEAQLDKSGLPSDRFFAERPEGSVSTLKIQRTQQEDSAVYLCASSPLGSQETQYFGPGTRLLVL.

This clonotype was seen at least ten times. CDR3 coding DNA: TGTGCCAGCAGGCCCGCGGAACGGGAGTTCATAGAGACCCAGTACTTC. Its protein is CASRPAEREFIETQYF. The genes are TRBV7-2 and TRBJ2-5, with D possibly TRBD2 on 6 matching bases. The V and J ends lost 6 bases and 4 bases respectively, with 21 bases between them. CDR1 and CDR2 (germline): SGHTA, FQGNSA. CDR3 length: 16 residues. Based on the CDR3 plus reference TRBV7-2 and TRBJ2-5, the full variable domain is GAGVSQSPSNKVTEKGKDVELRCDPISGHTALYWYRQSLGQGLEFLIYFQGNSAPDKSGLPSDRFSAERTGGSVSTLTIQRTQQEDSAVYLCASRPAEREFIETQYFGPGTRLLVL.